This T cell receptor (beta chain) was profiled in a study of T cell responses to AZD1222 COVID-19 vaccine. There are 16 residues in the CDR3. V dropped 1 base and J dropped 6; count of bases not matched to a gene: 9. Germline V CDR1 and CDR2: LGHDT, YNNKEL (reference sequence). Only in-frame clones appear in the TCRdb table, and some are missing; sequencing was by immunoSEQ multiplex PCR. The repertoire consists of 90,000 to 150,000 clones, with 80% to 90% occurring once and the leading ten covering about 7.1%. Samples with a second dose at about 4 or about 12 weeks were pooled together. The sequencing here drew on peripheral blood, taken 28 days after the second AZD1222 dose. The chain uses TRBV3-1 (or the pseudogene TRBV3-2) and TRBJ2-1; 7 positions match TRBD2. This receptor was obtained from an adult who received the AZD1222 COVID-19 vaccine. DNA of the CDR3: TGTGCCAGCAGCCAAGCCCACCGGACTAGATCCAATGAGCAGTTCTTC. It is translated as CASSQAHRTRSNEQFF.